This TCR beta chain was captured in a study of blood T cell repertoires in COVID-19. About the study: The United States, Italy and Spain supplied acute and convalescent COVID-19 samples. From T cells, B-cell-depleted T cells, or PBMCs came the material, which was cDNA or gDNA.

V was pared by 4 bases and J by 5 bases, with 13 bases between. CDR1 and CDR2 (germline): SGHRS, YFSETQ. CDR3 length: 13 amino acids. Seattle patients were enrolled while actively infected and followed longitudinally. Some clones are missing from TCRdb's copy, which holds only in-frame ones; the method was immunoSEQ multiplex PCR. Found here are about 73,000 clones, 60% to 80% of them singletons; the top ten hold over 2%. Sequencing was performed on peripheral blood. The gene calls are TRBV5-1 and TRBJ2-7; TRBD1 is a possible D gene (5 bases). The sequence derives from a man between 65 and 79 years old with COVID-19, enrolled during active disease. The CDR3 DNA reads TGCGCCAGCAGCCTATGGAAGGGGCACGAGCAGTACTTC. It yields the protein CASSLWKGHEQYF.